Listed here are 23 T cell receptor beta chains from one sample, sequenced in a study of T cells in localized non-small cell lung cancer. Clones were read by immunoSEQ multiplex PCR, and TCRdb kept only the in-frame ones, dropping some. The sample shows 30,000 to 45,000 clones, approximately 90% of them seen only once. Specimen: peripheral blood, collected before any cancer treatment. Receptors were obtained from a woman aged 40-75 years with stage I lung adenocarcinoma.

The rearrangement links TRBV2 to TRBJ1-3; TRBD1 matches 7 bases. CDR3 size: 15 residues. Germline V CDR1 and CDR2: SNHLY, FYNNEI. The J segment lost 3 bases and the V segment lost 7 bases, leaving 9 bases of the junction unmatched. The CDR3 protein is CASTLIQGSGNTIYF. The CDR3 DNA sequence: TGTGCCAGCACCCTGATACAGGGGAGTGGAAACACCATATATTTT.

This clone appeared once. The chain is built from TRBV9 and TRBJ2-2; 9 bases are shared with TRBD1. Unmatched junction bases numbered 7, after V lost 6 bases and J lost 4 bases. Germline assignment: CDR1 SGDLS and CDR2 YYNGEE. The CDR3 covers 15 residues. The CDR3 DNA sequence: TGTGCCAGCACCCGACAGGGGGTCGGCACCGGGGAGCTGTTTTTT. Its protein product is CASTRQGVGTGELFF.

This rearrangement joins TRBV6-5 to TRBJ2-7, with D perhaps TRBD1 or TRBD2 (5 bases each). V gave up 9 bases and J gave up 0 bases, with 12 bases separating them. Germline CDR1 MNHEY, CDR2 SVGAGI. The CDR3 has 13 amino acids. CDR3 residues: CASRGSSSYEQYF. As DNA, the CDR3 is TGTGCCAGTCGGGGCAGTAGCTCCTACGAGCAGTACTTC.

V usage is TRBV5-4 and J usage is TRBJ1-2; D remains unclear. V dropped 4 bases and J dropped 0 bases, with 13 bases sitting between them. Germline V gene sequence: CDR1 SGHNT, CDR2 YYREEE (reference sequence). This CDR3 is 15 amino acids long. CDR3 sequence reads: CASSRRTDTNYGYTF. Here the CDR3 DNA reads TGTGCCAGCAGCCGGCGAACTGATACTAACTATGGCTACACCTTC.

This chain connects TRBV18 to TRBJ2-1; 7 nucleotides line up with TRBD1. Germline CDR1 reads KGHSH; CDR2 reads LQKENI. The V gene end was trimmed by 4 bases and the J gene end by 4 bases; junction bases not matched to a gene: 7. This CDR3 has 15 amino acids. The CDR3 DNA follows: TGTGCCAGCTCACTCTTACCGGGACAGTACAATGAGCAGTTCTTC. It is translated as CASSLLPGQYNEQFF. Full variable domain (missing parts from reference TRBV18 and TRBJ2-1): NAGVMQNPRHLVRRRGQEARLRCSPMKGHSHVYWYRQLPEEGLKFMVYLQKENIIDESGMPKERFSAEFPKEGPSILRIQQVVRGDSAAYFCASSLLPGQYNEQFFGPGTRLTVL.

The chain's CDR3 is CASSLVRGQGWETQYF. For the CDR3, the DNA is TGTGCCAGCAGCCTAGTTCGCGGACAGGGTTGGGAGACCCAGTACTTC. The chain uses TRBV7-9 and TRBJ2-5, with 8 bases identical to TRBD1. The V gene's germline CDR1 is SEHNR and CDR2 FQNEAQ (reference sequence). The V segment lost 5 bases and the J segment 5 bases; nucleotides outside the gene matches: 13. The CDR3 runs 16 residues.

This clone was seen just once. The V and J genes are TRBV5-1 and TRBJ2-6; 9 bases line up with TRBD1. The germline gives CDR1 SGHRS, CDR2 YFSETQ. The length of the CDR3 is 18 residues. Losses at the gene ends were 0 bases for V and 0 bases for J; bases not matched to a gene: 4. CDR3 nucleotides: TGCGCCAGCAGCTTGGAGGGACAGGGCACCTCTGGGGCCAACGTCCTGACTTTC. It encodes CASSLEGQGTSGANVLTF. The entire variable domain, with the rest obtained from reference TRBV5-1 and TRBJ2-6, is as follows: KAGVTQTPRYLIKTRGQQVTLSCSPISGHRSVSWYQQTPGQGLQFLFEYFSETQRNKGNFPGRFSGRQFSNSRSEMNVSTLELGDSALYLCASSLEGQGTSGANVLTFGAGSRLTVL.

The chain is built from TRBV7-9 and TRBJ1-1; no clear D gene. The CDR3 runs 15 residues. The germline CDR1 and CDR2 sequences are SEHNR and FQNEAQ (reference sequence). V was pared by 1 base and J by 4 bases, with 13 bases between. Written as DNA, the CDR3 is TGTGCCAGCAGCTTAGGACCGAAAGGTCGCACTGAAGCTTTCTTT. It codes for CASSLGPKGRTEAFF. Full variable domain (rest looked up from reference TRBV7-9 and TRBJ1-1): DTGVSQNPRHKITKRGQNVTFRCDPISEHNRLYWYRQTLGQGPEFLTYFQNEAQLEKSRLLSDRFSAERPKGSFSTLEIQRTEQGDSAMYLCASSLGPKGRTEAFFGQGTRLTVV.

The V call is TRBV4-1, the J call TRBJ1-5, with D perhaps TRBD1 (5 bases). CDR1 MGHRA and CDR2 YSYEKL come from the germline V gene. The CDR3 covers 18 residues. Trimming removed 2 bases from V and 2 bases from J, with 19 bases in between. The CDR3 sequence: CASSQSSRGGRRNQPQHF. DNA for the CDR3: TGCGCCAGCAGCCAATCATCCCGGGGCGGTCGGCGCAATCAGCCCCAGCATTTT.

The rearrangement joins TRBV5-1 to TRBJ1-5, with 8 bases identical to TRBD1. This CDR3 region has 16 residues. Germline V gene lookup returns CDR1 SGHRS and CDR2 YFSETQ. J lost 2 bases, V lost 4 bases, and 8 bases had no gene match. CDR3 in DNA: TGCGCCAGCAGCCCTTCCGGGACAGGACGCAATCAGCCCCAGCATTTT. Translation gives CASSPSGTGRNQPQHF.

CDR3 bases: TGTGCCAGCAGTTACTCGAGCCAGGGTAGTTCACCCCTCCACTTT. Translating gives CASSYSSQGSSPLHF. The genes are TRBV6-6 and TRBJ1-6, with a possible D match to TRBD1 (5 bases). This CDR3 is 15 amino acids long. Per germline, CDR1 MNHNY and CDR2 SVGAGI (reference sequence). V lost 0 bases and J 9 bases, leaving 12 bases between the germline ends.

This clone is a singleton in its sample. The chain links TRBV7-2 to TRBJ1-1; no reliable D call. Germline V gene lookup returns CDR1 SGHTA and CDR2 FQGNSA. The V end lost 1 base, the J end lost 1 base, and 10 bases lay between the germline ends. The CDR3 contains 15 residues. CDR3 DNA sequence: TGTGCCAGCAGCTTAGTGGGCAGACGGAACACTGAAGCTTTCTTT. It specifies CASSLVGRRNTEAFF.

The chain has TRBV10-2 and TRBJ1-1; no reliable D call. The germline V gene encodes CDR1 WSHSY and CDR2 SAAADI. Between the trimmed V and J ends, which lost 2 bases and 5 bases, there was a span of 12 bases. There are 14 residues in the CDR3. The CDR3 spells CASSEPALGTEAFF. The CDR3 DNA is TGCGCCAGCAGTGAGCCAGCCCTCGGGACTGAAGCTTTCTTT.

This clone was detected only a few times. The sample carries other DNA sequences with the same CDR3. The chain recombines TRBV9 with TRBJ2-5; no definite D call. This CDR3 spans 12 amino acids. CDR1 is SGDLS and CDR2 is YYNGEE in the germline V gene. The ends were cut back, 0 bases at V and 5 bases at J, with 5 bases in the middle. In DNA form, the CDR3 reads TGTGCCAGCAGCGTAGGTGGCGAGACCCAGTACTTC. This codes for CASSVGGETQYF.

The chain is built from TRBV9 and TRBJ2-1; 11 positions agree with TRBD2. After removal of 0 bases from V and 5 bases from J, the junction contained 7 bases not matched to a gene. Germline CDR1 is SGDLS and CDR2 is YYNGEE. The CDR3 extends over 17 amino acids. The CDR3 nucleotides are TGTGCCAGCAGCGTAGTATCGGGGACTAGCGGAAACAATGAGCAGTTCTTC. As protein: CASSVVSGTSGNNEQFF.

This clone has a handful of counts. The chain carries TRBV6-1 and TRBJ1-2, with D tentatively TRBD1 (5 bases). V shed 4 bases and J shed 1 base, with 10 bases lying between them. This CDR3 region has 14 residues. In germline, CDR1 is MNHNS, CDR2 SASEGT. The chain's CDR3 is CASSGRVGNYGYTF. The CDR3 nucleotides are TGTGCCAGCAGTGGCAGGGTTGGTAACTATGGCTACACCTTC.

The genes are TRBV19 and TRBJ1-5, with D hard to call. The V end lost 5 bases, the J end lost 2 bases, and 10 bases lay between the germline ends. The CDR3 is made up of 14 amino acids. Germline V gene sequence: CDR1 LNHDA, CDR2 SQIVND (reference sequence). CDR3 sequence: CASSGRRGNQPQHF. In DNA form, the CDR3 reads TGTGCCAGTAGTGGCCGGAGAGGCAATCAGCCCCAGCATTTT.

The gene calls are TRBV5-1 and TRBJ2-2; D is ambiguous. The V gene lost 1 base and the J gene lost 2 bases, with 9 bases spanning the gap. In germline, CDR1 is SGHRS, CDR2 YFSETQ. This CDR3 comprises 15 residues. The CDR3 spells CASSLNWGNTGELFF. The CDR3 nucleotides read TGCGCCAGCAGCTTGAATTGGGGTAACACCGGGGAGCTGTTTTTT.

The chain is built from TRBV5-1 and TRBJ2-7; 10 bases line up with TRBD1. V shed 5 bases and J 6 bases; nucleotides not matched to a gene: 11. CDR1 and CDR2 from the germline V gene are SGHRS and YFSETQ. The CDR3 totals 15 residues. The CDR3 DNA is TGCGCCAGCAGTCCGGGCGGGACAGGGGCCTCCGAGCAGTACTTC. It encodes CASSPGGTGASEQYF. The full variable domain, in which reference TRBV5-1 and TRBJ2-7 provide the parts outside the CDR3, is KAGVTQTPRYLIKTRGQQVTLSCSPISGHRSVSWYQQTPGQGLQFLFEYFSETQRNKGNFPGRFSGRQFSNSRSEMNVSTLELGDSALYLCASSPGGTGASEQYFGPGTRLTVT.

The CDR3 here is CASSKGLAGSSYNEQFF. CDR3 nucleotide sequence: TGTGCCAGCAGCAAAGGGCTAGCGGGGAGCTCCTACAATGAGCAGTTCTTC. V gene TRBV11-3 combines with J gene TRBJ2-1; 9 bases line up with TRBD2. CDR3 size: 17 residues. Germline V gives CDR1 SGHNT, CDR2 YENEEA. V was pared by 5 bases and J by 0 bases, with 8 bases of the junction left unmatched.

The chain joins TRBV18 to TRBJ1-1, with no clear D. The CDR3 extends over 15 amino acids. Germline lookup yields CDR1 KGHSH and CDR2 LQKENI. The V end was cut by 4 bases, the J end by 0 bases, with 12 bases between. The CDR3 here is CASSLSGYMNTEAFF. The CDR3 bases are TGTGCCAGCTCACTTTCCGGCTACATGAACACTGAAGCTTTCTTT.

This rearrangement joins TRBV11-3 to TRBJ2-5; the D is unclear. The CDR3 runs to 12 residues. Germline V gives CDR1 SGHNT, CDR2 YENEEA. V gave up 3 bases and J gave up 4 bases, with 6 bases separating them. CDR3 in amino acids: CASSLGPETQYF. The CDR3 bases are TGTGCCAGCAGCTTGGGCCCAGAGACCCAGTACTTC. Using reference TRBV11-3 and TRBJ2-5 for the parts outside the CDR3, the full variable domain is EAGVVQSPRYKIIEKKQPVAFWCNPISGHNTLYWYLQNLGQGPELLIRYENEEAVDDSQLPKDRFSAERLKGVDSTLKIQPAELGDSAVYLCASSLGPETQYFGPGTRLLVL.

The V and J genes are TRBV28 and TRBJ1-5; a possible D gene is TRBD1 (6 bases). The CDR3 has 14 residues. Trimming cost V 8 bases and J 0 bases, with 11 bases left between them. Germline CDR1 and CDR2: MDHEN and SYDVKM. CDR3 sequence reads: CASGTPYSNQPQHF. The CDR3 DNA reads TGTGCCAGCGGGACACCCTATAGCAATCAGCCCCAGCATTTT.